Sequencing of this TCR beta chain was carried out in a study of blood T cell repertoires in COVID-19. The table came from immunoSEQ multiplex PCR; TCRdb's copy has only in-frame clones and leaves some out. The table includes 180,000 or so clones, about 80% detected once. Germline assignment: CDR1 SQVTM and CDR2 ANQGSEA. This CDR3 has 18 residues. V lost 4 bases and J 7 bases, leaving 31 bases between the germline ends. Sequenced material: PBMCs or T cells enriched from blood (not recorded which). This clonotype was obtained from a man aged 45-60 years who had recovered from COVID-19. The V gene is TRBV29-1, the J gene TRBJ1-2; D is perhaps TRBD1 (5 bases). CDR3 sequence reads: CSVVAGYGGKAGGIGYTF. Written as DNA, the CDR3 is TGCAGCGTTGTAGCAGGGTACGGCGGAAAGGCCGGCGGGATTGGCTACACCTTC.